This T cell receptor (beta chain) comes out of a study of cytomegalovirus exposure and HLA in healthy donors. Germline-derived CDR1 and CDR2 are SGHVT and SQSDAQ. The ends were cut back, 2 bases at V and 4 bases at J, with 9 bases in the middle. The CDR3 runs to 14 residues. Libraries were prepared by immunoSEQ multiplex PCR; TCRdb keeps only in-frame clonotypes and omits some of them. The top ten clones hold 0.55% to 0.8% of a sample with about 82,000 clones, approximately 93% of them seen once. This chain joins TRBV7-4 and TRBJ1-5; no definite D call. The sequence was collected from a man aged 18 to 35 in good health and CMV-seronegative. Sequencing was done on a sample of PBMCs. DNA of the CDR3: TGTGCCAGCAGCTTATCCAGGCGTAATCAGCCCCAGCATTTT. It is translated as CASSLSRRNQPQHF.